A single sample gave rise to the 3 T cell receptor beta chains below, sequenced in a study of blood T cell repertoires in COVID-19. Some clones are missing from TCRdb's copy, which holds only in-frame ones; the method was immunoSEQ multiplex PCR. The sample carries about 230,000 clones, 65% to 90% recorded once. The sequenced sample consisted of PBMCs or T cells enriched from blood (not recorded which). Receptors were obtained from a man younger than 30 who had recovered from COVID-19.

The chain is built from TRBV11-2 and TRBJ1-6; D gene uncertain. Trimming left V 0 bases short and J 12 bases short, with 15 bases between. The germline V gene encodes CDR1 SGHAT and CDR2 FQNNGV. The CDR3 loop spans 15 amino acids. Here the CDR3 DNA reads TGTGCCAGCAGCTTAGATCCGGGTTTCGGGTTACCCCTCCACTTT. Amino acid sequence: CASSLDPGFGLPLHF.

The genes are TRBV4-2 and TRBJ1-1, with D possibly TRBD1 on 6 matching bases. V was shortened by 0 bases and J by 1 base, with 12 bases between the two germline ends. CDR1 is LGHNA, CDR2 YNFKEQ, per germline. CDR3 size: 16 residues. The CDR3 DNA reads TGTGCCAGCAGCCAAGACTACGCAGGGGAGAACACTGAAGCTTTCTTT. It encodes CASSQDYAGENTEAFF.

The chain links TRBV5-1 to TRBJ1-3; a possible D gene is TRBD1 (5 bases). The CDR3 covers 15 residues. CDR1 and CDR2 (germline): SGHRS, YFSETQ. V lost 4 bases, J lost 0 bases, and 11 bases lay in between. Written as DNA, the CDR3 is TGCGCCAGCAGCCTAGGGACTTTCTCTGGAAACACCATATATTTT. This translates into CASSLGTFSGNTIYF. Using reference TRBV5-1 and TRBJ1-3 for the parts outside the CDR3, the full variable domain is KAGVTQTPRYLIKTRGQQVTLSCSPISGHRSVSWYQQTPGQGLQFLFEYFSETQRNKGNFPGRFSGRQFSNSRSEMNVSTLELGDSALYLCASSLGTFSGNTIYFGEGSWLTVV.